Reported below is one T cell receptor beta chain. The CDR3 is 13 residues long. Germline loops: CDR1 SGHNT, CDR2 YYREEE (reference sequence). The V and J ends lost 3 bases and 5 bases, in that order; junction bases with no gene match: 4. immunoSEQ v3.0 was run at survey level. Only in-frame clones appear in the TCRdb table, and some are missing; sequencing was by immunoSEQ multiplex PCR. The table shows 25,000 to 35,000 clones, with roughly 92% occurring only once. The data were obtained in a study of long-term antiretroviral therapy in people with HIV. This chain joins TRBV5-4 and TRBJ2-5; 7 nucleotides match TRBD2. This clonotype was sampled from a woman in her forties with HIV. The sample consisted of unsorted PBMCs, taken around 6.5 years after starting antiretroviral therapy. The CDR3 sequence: CASSYGLDETQYF. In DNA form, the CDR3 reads TGTGCCAGCAGCTACGGACTAGATGAGACCCAGTACTTC.